Shown below are 17 T cell receptor beta chains from a single sample sequenced in a study of PD-1 blockade in classical Hodgkin lymphoma. TCRdb's table, derived via immunoSEQ multiplex PCR, lists solely in-frame clones and lacks some. Of about 60,000 clones in the sample, 75% to 95% were seen once. Stated time point: cycle 4 day 1 (C4D1), after five to seven weeks of nivolumab. Each patient relapsed following autologous stem cell transplantation, and prior brentuximab vedotin exposure differed. Specimen: peripheral blood mononuclear cells (PBMCs), collected before the fourth cycle of nivolumab. These receptors originate from a human donor with classical Hodgkin lymphoma.

This chain joins TRBV7-9 and TRBJ1-1, with 7 positions matching TRBD1. Trimming removed 7 bases from V and 5 bases from J; junction bases left unmatched: 10. Germline CDR1 SEHNR, CDR2 FQNEAQ (reference sequence). CDR3 length: 14 residues. The CDR3 loop is CASNPSGQRTEAFF. As DNA, the CDR3 is TGTGCCAGCAACCCATCGGGACAGCGGACTGAAGCTTTCTTT.

As to this clone: At one boundary the junction diverges from the germline segment, which might be a read error. The V and J genes are TRBV7-8 and TRBJ2-1; D may be TRBD1 (6 bases). The CDR3 contains 14 residues. Looked up from germline, CDR1 is SGHVS and CDR2 is FQNEAQ. CDR3 bases: TGTGCCAGCACCTTAGGACAGTCCCACAATGAGCAGTTCTTC. Translating it yields CASTLGQSHNEQFF. Full variable domain (outside the CDR3, taken from reference TRBV7-8 and TRBJ2-1): GAGVSQSPRYKVAKRGQDVALRCDPISGHVSLFWYQQALGQGPEFLTYFQNEAQLDKSGLPSDRFFAERPEGSVSTLKIQRTQQEDSAVYLCASTLGQSHNEQFFGPGTRLTVL.

A few counts support this clone. The chain links TRBV5-1 to TRBJ2-7; TRBD2 aligns across 11 bases. V shed 2 bases, J shed 3 bases, and the junction held 1 base outside the gene matches. Germline CDR1 SGHRS, CDR2 YFSETQ. CDR3 length: 14 amino acids. CDR3 sequence (DNA): TGCGCCAGCAGCTTCGGGACTAGCGGCTACGAGCAGTACTTC. Encoded protein: CASSFGTSGYEQYF.

The rearrangement links TRBV6-6 to TRBJ1-2, with 7 nucleotides matching TRBD1. The CDR3 spans 12 residues. CDR1 is MNHNY, CDR2 SVGAGI, per germline (reference sequence). J was trimmed by 3 bases and V by 8 bases; bases with no gene match: 3. The CDR3 protein is CASAQGDYGYTF. CDR3 sequence (DNA): TGTGCCAGCGCCCAGGGGGACTATGGCTACACCTTC.

This clone showed up just once. The chain links TRBV11-1 to TRBJ2-1, with D perhaps assigned TRBD1 or TRBD2 (6 bases each). V was pared by 5 bases and J by 0 bases, with 11 bases between. The germline gives CDR1 SGHAT, CDR2 FQDESV (reference sequence). CDR3 size: 15 residues. Here the CDR3 reads CASSPGASSYNEQFF. The DNA for the CDR3 is TGTGCCAGCAGCCCGGGGGCGAGCTCCTACAATGAGCAGTTCTTC.

The chain combines TRBV4-1 with TRBJ1-2; 10 bases fit TRBD1. CDR3 length: 15 residues. The germline V gene encodes CDR1 MGHRA and CDR2 YSYEKL. V trimming: 2 bases; J trimming: 9 bases; junction bases outside the gene matches: 9. The CDR3 region is CASSQPPGQGYSYTF. The CDR3 nucleotides read TGCGCCAGCAGCCAACCACCGGGACAGGGGTATAGCTACACCTTC.

The chain recombines TRBV6-4 with TRBJ1-2; perhaps TRBD1 as D (6 bases). This CDR3 region has 13 residues. V lost 3 bases, J lost 5 bases, and 10 bases lay in between. Looked up from germline, CDR1 is MRHNA and CDR2 is SNTAGT. CDR3 in amino acids: CASSETGGYGYTF. The CDR3 DNA follows: TGTGCCAGCAGTGAGACAGGAGGATATGGCTACACCTTC.

J is TRBJ2-5 and V is TRBV6-5; TRBD2 is a possible D gene (5 bases). Germline CDR1 MNHEY, CDR2 SVGAGI. The CDR3 sequence is 12 residues long. The ends were cut back, 11 bases at V and 1 base at J, with 11 bases in the middle. In DNA form, the CDR3 reads TGTGCCGCTAGCCGCCCCCAAGAGACCCAGTACTTC. This gives the protein CAASRPQETQYF.

J is TRBJ1-1 and V is TRBV6-5; tentative D call: TRBD1 (6 bases). With 6 bases removed from V and 3 bases from J, the gap between germline ends came to 17 bases. This CDR3 spans 15 amino acids. CDR1 is MNHEY and CDR2 is SVGAGI in the germline V gene. In DNA form, the CDR3 reads TGTGCCAGCAGGACAGGCGGGCTACGGGACACTGAAGCTTTCTTT. It encodes CASRTGGLRDTEAFF.

The CDR3 sequence: CAWRGRGTMNTEAFF. The CDR3 nucleotides are TGTGCCTGGAGGGGGCGGGGGACAATGAACACTGAAGCTTTCTTT. The J gene is TRBJ1-1, the V gene TRBV30, with a possible D match to TRBD1 (6 bases). The CDR3 length is 15 residues. Germline V gene lookup returns CDR1 GTSNPN and CDR2 SVGIG (reference sequence). V was clipped by 3 bases and J by 0 bases, with 14 bases between them.

The V call is TRBV6-1, the J call TRBJ1-3; 7 positions match TRBD1. J was trimmed by 2 bases and V by 6 bases; bases with no gene match: 4. From germline, CDR1 is MNHNS and CDR2 SASEGT. This CDR3 is 14 amino acids long. The CDR3 nucleotides are TGTGCCAGCAGCGACAGGGTGACTGGAAACACCATATATTTT. This translates into CASSDRVTGNTIYF.

The chain employs TRBV6-6 and TRBJ1-2; no firm D call. CDR1 is MNHNY and CDR2 is SVGAGI in the germline V gene (reference sequence). Trimming left V 4 bases short and J 2 bases short, with 8 bases between. The CDR3 has 13 amino acids. The CDR3 coding sequence is TGTGCCAGCAGTTTAGCCAGGAACTATGGCTACACCTTC. Translating gives CASSLARNYGYTF.

The rearrangement links TRBV5-1 to TRBJ2-5, with TRBD2 matching 8 bases. Germline CDR1 reads SGHRS; CDR2 reads YFSETQ. V lost 0 bases to trimming and J lost 4 bases; unmatched junction nucleotides: 14. The CDR3 totals 18 residues. The CDR3 DNA sequence: TGCGCCAGCAGCTTGGGTTTAGGGGCAGGACTAGCAGGAGAGACCCAGTACTTC. It translates to CASSLGLGAGLAGETQYF.

The chain carries TRBV7-6 and TRBJ1-2; D may be TRBD1 (5 bases). CDR3 length: 16 residues. Germline V lookup: CDR1 SGHVS, CDR2 FNYEAQ. Between the trimmed V and J ends, which lost 1 base and 6 bases, there was a span of 18 bases. CDR3 in amino acids: CASSLGPGQGADGYTF. CDR3 sequence (DNA): TGTGCCAGCAGCTTAGGACCGGGTCAGGGTGCGGATGGCTACACCTTC.

The chain links TRBV27 to TRBJ2-2; 8 nucleotides align to TRBD1. Germline lookup yields CDR1 MNHEY and CDR2 SMNVEV (reference sequence). This CDR3 is built from 14 residues. V lost 5 bases and J lost 6; bases outside the gene matches: 5. This CDR3 reads CASSLRGQAGELFF. The CDR3 region has the DNA TGTGCCAGCAGTCTCAGGGGGCAGGCCGGGGAGCTGTTTTTT.

The chain has TRBV10-1 and TRBJ2-2; D is tentatively TRBD1 or TRBD2 (5 bases each). The V end was cut by 3 bases, the J end by 4 bases, with 9 bases between. Germline V gene data show CDR1 as WNHNN and CDR2 as SYGVQD (reference sequence). The CDR3 consists of 14 residues. The CDR3 loop is CASSDQGVTGELFF. Written as DNA, the CDR3 is TGCGCCAGCAGTGATCAGGGAGTCACCGGGGAGCTGTTTTTT.

The chain is built from TRBV6-5 and TRBJ2-5; D is uncertain. The germline gives CDR1 MNHEY, CDR2 SVGAGI. The CDR3 runs 13 residues. Trimming removed 5 bases from V and 7 bases from J, with 14 bases in between. The CDR3 bases are TGTGCCAGCAGTCATTCTCCGTTAGGGACCCAGTACTTC. Its translation: CASSHSPLGTQYF.